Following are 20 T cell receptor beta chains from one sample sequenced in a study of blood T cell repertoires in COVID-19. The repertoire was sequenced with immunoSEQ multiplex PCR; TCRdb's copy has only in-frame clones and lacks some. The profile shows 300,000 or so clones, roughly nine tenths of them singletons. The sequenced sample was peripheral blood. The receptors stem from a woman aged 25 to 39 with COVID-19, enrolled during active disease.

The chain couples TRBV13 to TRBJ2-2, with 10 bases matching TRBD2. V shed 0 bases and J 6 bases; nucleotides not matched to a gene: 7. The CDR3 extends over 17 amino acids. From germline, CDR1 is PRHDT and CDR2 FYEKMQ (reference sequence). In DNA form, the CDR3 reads TGTGCCAGCAGCTTAGGGTCTCTAGCGGGAGAAGCCGGGGAGCTGTTTTTT. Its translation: CASSLGSLAGEAGELFF.

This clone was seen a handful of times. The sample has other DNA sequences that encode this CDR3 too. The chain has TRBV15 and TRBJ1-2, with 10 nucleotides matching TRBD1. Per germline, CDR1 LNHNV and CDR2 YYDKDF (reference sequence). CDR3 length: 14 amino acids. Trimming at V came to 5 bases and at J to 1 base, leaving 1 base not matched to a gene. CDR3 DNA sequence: TGTGCCACCAGCCGGGACAGGGGTAACTATGGCTACACCTTC. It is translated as CATSRDRGNYGYTF.

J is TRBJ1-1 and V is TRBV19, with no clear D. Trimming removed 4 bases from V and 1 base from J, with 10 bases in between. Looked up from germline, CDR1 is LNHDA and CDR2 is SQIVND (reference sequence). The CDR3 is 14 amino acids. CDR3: CASSNGGGNTEAFF. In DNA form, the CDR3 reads TGTGCCAGTAGTAACGGCGGAGGGAACACTGAAGCTTTCTTT.

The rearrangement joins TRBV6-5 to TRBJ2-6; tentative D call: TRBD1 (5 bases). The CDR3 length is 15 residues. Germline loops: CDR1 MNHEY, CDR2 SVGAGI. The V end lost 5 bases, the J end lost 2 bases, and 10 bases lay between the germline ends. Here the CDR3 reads CASSHQGTGANVLTF. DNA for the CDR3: TGTGCCAGCAGTCACCAGGGTACTGGGGCCAACGTCCTGACTTTC.

As DNA, the CDR3 is TGTGCCAGCAGCTTGGCGGGCTCCTACAATGAGCAGTTCTTC. This codes for CASSLAGSYNEQFF. V gene TRBV5-4 combines with J gene TRBJ2-1; D call uncertain. There are 14 residues in the CDR3. Germline CDR1 reads SGHNT; CDR2 reads YYREEE (reference sequence). V lost 0 bases and J 0 bases, leaving 4 bases between the germline ends. The entire variable domain, with the rest obtained from reference TRBV5-4 and TRBJ2-1, is as follows: ETGVTQSPTHLIKTRGQQVTLRCSSQSGHNTVSWYQQALGQGPQFIFQYYREEENGRGNFPPRFSGLQFPNYSSELNVNALELDDSALYLCASSLAGSYNEQFFGPGTRLTVL.

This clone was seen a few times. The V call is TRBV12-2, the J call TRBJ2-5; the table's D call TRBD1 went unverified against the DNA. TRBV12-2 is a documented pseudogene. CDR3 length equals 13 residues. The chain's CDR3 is CASRRHIQETQYF. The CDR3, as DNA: TGTGCAAGTCGCCGACACATCCAAGAGACCCAGTACTTC.

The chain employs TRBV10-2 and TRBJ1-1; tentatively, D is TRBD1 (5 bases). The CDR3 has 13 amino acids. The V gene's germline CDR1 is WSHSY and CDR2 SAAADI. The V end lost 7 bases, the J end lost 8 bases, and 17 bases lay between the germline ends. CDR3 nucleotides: TGCGCCAGCACTAACCCCCGGGGGAGCGAAGCTTTCTTT. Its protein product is CASTNPRGSEAFF.

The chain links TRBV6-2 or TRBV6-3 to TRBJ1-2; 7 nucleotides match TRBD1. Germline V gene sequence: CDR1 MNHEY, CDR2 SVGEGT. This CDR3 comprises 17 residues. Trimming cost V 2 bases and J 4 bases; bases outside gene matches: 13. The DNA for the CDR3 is TGTGCCAGCAGTTACCTGGGAAGGGGGCGATCCAGCTATGGCTACACCTTC. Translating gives CASSYLGRGRSSYGYTF.

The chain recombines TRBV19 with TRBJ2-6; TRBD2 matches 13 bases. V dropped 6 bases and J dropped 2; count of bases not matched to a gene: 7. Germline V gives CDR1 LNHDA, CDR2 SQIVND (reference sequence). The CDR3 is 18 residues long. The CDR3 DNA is TGTGCCAGTAGCCAACTAGCGGGAGGGCAACCTGGGGCCAACGTCCTGACTTTC. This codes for CASSQLAGGQPGANVLTF.

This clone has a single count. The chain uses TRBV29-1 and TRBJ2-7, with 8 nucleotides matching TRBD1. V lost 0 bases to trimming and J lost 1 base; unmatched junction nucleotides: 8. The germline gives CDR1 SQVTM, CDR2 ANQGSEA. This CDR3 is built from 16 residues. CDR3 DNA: TGCAGCGTTGAAGATCCGGGGCGACAGGGGTCCTACGAGCAGTACTTC. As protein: CSVEDPGRQGSYEQYF.

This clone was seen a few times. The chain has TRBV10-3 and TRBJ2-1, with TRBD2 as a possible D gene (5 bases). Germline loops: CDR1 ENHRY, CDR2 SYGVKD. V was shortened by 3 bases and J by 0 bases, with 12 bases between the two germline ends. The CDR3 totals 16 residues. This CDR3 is CAISESAVTSYNEQFF. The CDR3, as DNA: TGTGCCATCAGTGAATCAGCGGTTACCTCCTACAATGAGCAGTTCTTC.

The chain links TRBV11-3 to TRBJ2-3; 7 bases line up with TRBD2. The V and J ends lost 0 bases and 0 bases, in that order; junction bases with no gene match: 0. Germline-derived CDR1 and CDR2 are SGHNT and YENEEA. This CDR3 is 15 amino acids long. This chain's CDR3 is CASSLDSGSTDTQYF. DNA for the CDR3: TGTGCCAGCAGCTTAGATAGCGGGAGCACAGATACGCAGTATTTT.

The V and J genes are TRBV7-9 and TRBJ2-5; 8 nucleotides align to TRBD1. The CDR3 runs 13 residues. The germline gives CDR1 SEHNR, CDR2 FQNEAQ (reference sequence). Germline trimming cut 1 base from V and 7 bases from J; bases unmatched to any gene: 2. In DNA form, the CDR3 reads TGTGCCAGCAGCTTAGAACAGGGGGGGACCCAGTACTTC. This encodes CASSLEQGGTQYF.

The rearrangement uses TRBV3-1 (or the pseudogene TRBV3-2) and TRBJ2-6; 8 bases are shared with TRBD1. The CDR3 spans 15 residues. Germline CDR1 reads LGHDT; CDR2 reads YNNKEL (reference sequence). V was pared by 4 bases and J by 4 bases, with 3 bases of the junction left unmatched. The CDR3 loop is CASSPQGAGANVLTF. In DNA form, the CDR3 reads TGTGCCAGCAGCCCCCAGGGGGCCGGGGCCAACGTCCTGACTTTC.

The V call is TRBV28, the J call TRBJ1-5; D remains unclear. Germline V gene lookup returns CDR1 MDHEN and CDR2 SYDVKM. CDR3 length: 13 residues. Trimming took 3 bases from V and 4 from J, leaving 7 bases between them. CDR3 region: CASSFLRNQPQHF. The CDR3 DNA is TGTGCCAGCAGTTTTTTGAGAAATCAGCCCCAGCATTTT.

CDR3: CASSQEYGRTEQYF. The CDR3, as DNA: TGTGCCAGCAGCCAAGAATACGGGAGGACCGAGCAGTACTTC. J is TRBJ2-7 and V is TRBV4-2; 7 bases fit TRBD2. The CDR3 covers 14 residues. CDR1 is LGHNA and CDR2 is YNFKEQ in the germline V gene. Germline trimming cut 0 bases from V and 6 bases from J; bases unmatched to any gene: 5.

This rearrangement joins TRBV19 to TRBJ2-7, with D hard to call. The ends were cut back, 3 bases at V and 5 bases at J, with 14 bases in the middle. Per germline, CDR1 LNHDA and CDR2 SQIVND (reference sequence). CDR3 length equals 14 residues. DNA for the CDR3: TGTGCCAGTAGTATTGGTCTTCGCCGAGACGAGCAGTACTTC. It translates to CASSIGLRRDEQYF. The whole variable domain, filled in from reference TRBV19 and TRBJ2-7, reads DGGITQSPKYLFRKEGQNVTLSCEQNLNHDAMYWYRQDPGQGLRLIYYSQIVNDFQKGDIAEGYSVSREKKESFPLTVTSAQKNPTAFYLCASSIGLRRDEQYFGPGTRLTVT.

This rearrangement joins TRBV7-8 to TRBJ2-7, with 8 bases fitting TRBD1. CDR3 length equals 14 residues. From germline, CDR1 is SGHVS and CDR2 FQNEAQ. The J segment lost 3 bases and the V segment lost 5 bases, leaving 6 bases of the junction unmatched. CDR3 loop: CASSLGQGVYEQYF. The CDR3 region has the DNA TGTGCCAGCAGCCTAGGACAGGGAGTCTACGAGCAGTACTTC.

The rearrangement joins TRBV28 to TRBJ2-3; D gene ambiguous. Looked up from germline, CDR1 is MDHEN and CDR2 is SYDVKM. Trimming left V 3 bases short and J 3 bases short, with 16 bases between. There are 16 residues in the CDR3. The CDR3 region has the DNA TGTGCCAGCAGTTTCGGGTCCTCCCGTAGAACAGATACGCAGTATTTT. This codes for CASSFGSSRRTDTQYF.

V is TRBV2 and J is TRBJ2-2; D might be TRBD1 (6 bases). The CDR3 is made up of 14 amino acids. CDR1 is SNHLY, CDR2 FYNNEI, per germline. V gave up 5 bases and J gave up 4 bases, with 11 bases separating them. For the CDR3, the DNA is TGTGCCAGCAGTTTGGAAGGGGGCACCGGGGAGCTGTTTTTT. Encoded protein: CASSLEGGTGELFF.